These 26 T cell receptor beta chains share one sample of origin, sequenced in a study of CD8 T cells in ankylosing spondylitis. Each CDR3 protein gets one entry after TCRdb re-called the 5' RACE reads with MiXCR. In the table there are over 130,000 distinct CDR3 sequences, more than 40% of which are singletons. Sequences were obtained from synovial fluid, either unsorted or a sorted T cell fraction (not recorded which). These receptors all come from a male donor with ankylosing spondylitis.

J is TRBJ1-1 and V is TRBV5-1; D remains ambiguous. Trimming removed 0 bases from V and 7 bases from J, with 10 bases in between. This CDR3 has 13 residues. CDR1 is SGHRS, CDR2 YFSETQ, per germline. This chain's CDR3 is CASSLAGYGEAFF. CDR3 sequence (DNA): TGCGCCAGCAGCTTGGCCGGGTATGGTGAAGCTTTCTTT.

V usage is TRBV7-9 and J usage is TRBJ2-1, with a weak D call TRBD1 (6 bases). The CDR3 contains 14 residues. Germline V gene data show CDR1 as SEHNR and CDR2 as FQNEAQ (reference sequence). The ends were cut back, 6 bases at V and 7 bases at J, with 16 bases in the middle. CDR3 bases: TGTGCCAGCAGTCGTGACAGGTCGGGAAATGAGCAGTTCTTC. Its translation is CASSRDRSGNEQFF.

This rearrangement joins TRBV7-9 to TRBJ2-7; D might be TRBD1 (6 bases). CDR1 and CDR2 (germline): SEHNR, FQNEAQ (reference sequence). The CDR3 contains 14 residues. Between the trimmed V and J ends, which lost 4 bases and 2 bases, there was a span of 12 bases. The CDR3 region has the DNA TGTGCCAGCAGCTCGCCGGGACAACCCTACGAGCAGTACTTC. Translated: CASSSPGQPYEQYF.

This clonotype was seen many times. The chain links TRBV13 to TRBJ2-5, with TRBD2 matching over 8 bases. There are 15 residues in the CDR3. V was pared by 0 bases and J by 4 bases, with 4 bases of the junction left unmatched. The germline gives CDR1 PRHDT, CDR2 FYEKMQ (reference sequence). CDR3 nucleotides: TGTGCCAGCAGCTTAGGCGGGGGGGCCGGAGAGACCCAGTACTTC. Protein sequence: CASSLGGGAGETQYF.

This clonotype was seen a handful of times. The J gene is TRBJ2-7, the V gene TRBV20-1; TRBD2 matches at 8 bases. The CDR3 has 13 residues. Germline loops: CDR1 DFQATT, CDR2 SNEGSKA (reference sequence). Trimming at V came to 3 bases and at J to 5 bases, leaving 6 bases not matched to a gene. Here the CDR3 DNA reads TGCAGTGCTAGCTTCGGGAGGGCCAACGAGCAGTACTTC. Translating it yields CSASFGRANEQYF.

This clonotype came up a few times. The J gene is TRBJ2-7, the V gene TRBV20-1; 9 bases are shared with TRBD1. The junction had 4 bases not matched to a gene; V was cut back by 1 base and J by 3 bases. The CDR3 has 14 amino acids. Germline CDR1 is DFQATT and CDR2 is SNEGSKA (reference sequence). Written as DNA, the CDR3 is TGCAGTGCTAGAGCAGGGGACAGGGACTACGAGCAGTACTTC. Residues: CSARAGDRDYEQYF.

The chain couples TRBV29-1 to TRBJ2-1; perhaps TRBD1 as D (8 bases). V lost 8 bases and J lost 4, with 27 bases in between. Germline V CDR1 and CDR2: SQVTM, ANQGSEA. CDR3 length: 17 amino acids. The CDR3: CSIYRGSSGLLYNEQFF. In DNA, the CDR3 is TGCAGCATCTACAGGGGGAGTAGCGGGCTACTTTACAATGAGCAGTTCTTC.

The rearrangement uses TRBV4-3 and TRBJ2-1, with TRBD2 identical over 7 bases. Germline CDR1 and CDR2: LGHNA and YSLEER. The junction had 9 bases not matched to a gene; V was cut back by 5 bases and J by 5 bases. The CDR3 loop spans 15 amino acids. The CDR3, as DNA: TGCGCCAGCAGCGGCCTGGGGGGGAGCGACAATGAGCAGTTCTTC. Amino acids: CASSGLGGSDNEQFF.

This chain links TRBV5-1 with TRBJ2-1; the D gene is possibly TRBD2 (5 bases). Trimming removed 4 bases from V and 1 base from J, with 12 bases in between. The CDR3 sequence is 15 residues long. Germline-derived CDR1 and CDR2 are SGHRS and YFSETQ. Written as DNA, the CDR3 is TGCGCCAGCAGCACTACCGGGGTATCCTACAATGAGCAGTTCTTC. Amino acid sequence: CASSTTGVSYNEQFF.

This clonotype was seen a few times. This sequence joins TRBV28 and TRBJ2-1; TRBD2 matches 7 bases. The V segment lost 3 bases and the J segment 7 bases; nucleotides outside the gene matches: 6. There are 14 residues in the CDR3. From germline, CDR1 is MDHEN and CDR2 SYDVKM. CDR3 residues: CASSLSGEYNEQFF. The CDR3 coding sequence is TGTGCCAGCAGTTTGAGCGGGGAATATAATGAGCAGTTCTTC.

V and J are TRBV20-1 and TRBJ2-7, with a tentative D call TRBD2 (6 bases). Germline V gene sequence: CDR1 DFQATT, CDR2 SNEGSKA (reference sequence). There are 15 residues in the CDR3. The V and J ends lost 2 bases and 0 bases respectively, with 14 bases between them. CDR3 residues: CSARPPRGFSYEQYF. The CDR3 DNA sequence: TGCAGTGCTAGACCCCCGCGGGGTTTCTCCTACGAGCAGTACTTC.

The chain links TRBV25-1 to TRBJ2-4, with a tentative D call TRBD2 (6 bases). The CDR3 is made up of 17 amino acids. Germline CDR1 is MGHDK and CDR2 is SYGVNS. The ends were cut back, 4 bases at V and 3 bases at J, with 19 bases in the middle. The CDR3 loop is CASSGGWGGRVKNIQYF. The DNA of the CDR3 is TGTGCCAGCAGTGGGGGTTGGGGAGGTAGGGTCAAAAACATTCAGTACTTC.

The rearrangement uses TRBV5-6 and TRBJ1-2; maybe TRBD1 (6 bases). V was pared by 0 bases and J by 4 bases, with 13 bases between. The germline V gene encodes CDR1 SGHDT and CDR2 YYEEEE. The CDR3 is made up of 15 amino acids. This CDR3 is CASSLAARGPYGYTF. DNA of the CDR3: TGTGCCAGCAGCTTGGCGGCCAGGGGTCCCTATGGCTACACCTTC. Drawing the rest from reference TRBV5-6 and TRBJ1-2, the complete variable domain is DAGVTQSPTHLIKTRGQQVTLRCSPKSGHDTVSWYQQALGQGPQFIFQYYEEEERQRGNFPDRFSGHQFPNYSSELNVNALLLGDSALYLCASSLAARGPYGYTFGSGTRLTVV.

The rearrangement links TRBV10-3 to TRBJ2-1; D is undetermined. The V and J ends lost 1 base and 9 bases respectively, with 7 bases between them. The CDR3 is 12 amino acids. Germline assignment: CDR1 ENHRY and CDR2 SYGVKD. The CDR3 sequence: CAISEFRGEQFF. The CDR3 nucleotides read TGTGCCATCAGTGAGTTTCGAGGTGAGCAGTTCTTC.

V usage is TRBV11-2 and J usage is TRBJ2-3, with D uncertain. This CDR3 is 15 amino acids long. Germline V CDR1 and CDR2: SGHAT, FQNNGV. V was clipped by 5 bases and J by 1 base, with 13 bases between them. CDR3 in DNA: TGTGCCAGCAGCCCGTTTGGCGGCCGCACAGATACGCAGTATTTT. It codes for CASSPFGGRTDTQYF.

CDR3: CASRYFYSSYNEQFF. In nucleotides, the CDR3 is TGTGCCAGCAGGTATTTTTATAGCTCCTACAATGAGCAGTTCTTC. The genes are TRBV6-5 and TRBJ2-1; the D is unclear. V lost 6 bases, J lost 0 bases, and 12 bases lay in between. CDR3 length equals 15 residues. CDR1 MNHEY and CDR2 SVGAGI come from the germline V gene.

The rearrangement links TRBV30 to TRBJ1-2, with D perhaps TRBD1 (6 bases). Germline V CDR1 and CDR2: GTSNPN, SVGIG (reference sequence). Trimming removed 8 bases at V and 2 bases at J, with 15 bases between. CDR3 length equals 13 residues. CDR3 sequence (DNA): TGTGCCGGACTACCAGGGACAAACTATGGCTACACCTTC. Amino acid sequence: CAGLPGTNYGYTF. Combining the CDR3 with reference TRBV30 and TRBJ1-2 gives the whole variable domain SQTIHQWPATLVQPVGSPLSLECTVEGTSNPNLYWYRQAAGRGLQLLFYSVGIGQISSEVPQNLSASRPQDRQFILSSKKLLLSDSGFYLCAGLPGTNYGYTFGSGTRLTVV.

There are many counts of this clonotype. The V gene is TRBV4-1, the J gene TRBJ1-1, with 7 positions matching TRBD1. This CDR3 is 15 amino acids long. From germline, CDR1 is MGHRA and CDR2 YSYEKL. V shed 1 base and J 6 bases; nucleotides not matched to a gene: 8. The CDR3 sequence is CASSQVETGRAEAFF. CDR3 coding DNA: TGCGCCAGCAGCCAAGTCGAGACAGGGCGTGCTGAAGCTTTCTTT.

This clonotype has just a few counts. The chain combines TRBV29-1 with TRBJ2-2; tentative D call: TRBD2 (6 bases). The V gene lost 0 bases and the J gene lost 0 bases, with 11 bases spanning the gap. The CDR3 length is 16 residues. CDR1 and CDR2 from the germline V gene are SQVTM and ANQGSEA. CDR3 bases: TGCAGCGTTGAAGATCGTCGCGGGGCGAACACCGGGGAGCTGTTTTTT. Its translation is CSVEDRRGANTGELFF.

The rearrangement links TRBV25-1 to TRBJ1-1; 7 bases map to TRBD1. Germline-derived CDR1 and CDR2 are MGHDK and SYGVNS. This CDR3 comprises 17 residues. The trim removed 2 bases at V and 5 bases at J, leaving 14 bases unmatched. The CDR3 coding sequence is TGTGCCAGCAGTGAACCCAATCCGACAGGGAGATGGACTGAAGCTTTCTTT. This translates into CASSEPNPTGRWTEAFF.

The chain recombines TRBV28 with TRBJ2-1, with D perhaps being TRBD1 or TRBD2 (5 bases each). Germline V gene data show CDR1 as MDHEN and CDR2 as SYDVKM. The V and J ends lost 2 bases and 4 bases respectively, with 27 bases between them. The CDR3 sequence is 20 residues long. The CDR3 DNA reads TGTGCCAGCAGTTTAGGCAGGGAAAGGAAGGACCGGGGTCCTTACAATGAGCAGTTCTTC. This translates into CASSLGRERKDRGPYNEQFF.

The rearrangement uses TRBV12-3 or TRBV12-4 and TRBJ1-2; possible D gene TRBD1, 5 bases. The V end lost 5 bases, the J end lost 4 bases, and 14 bases lay between the germline ends. CDR3 length equals 14 residues. CDR3 amino acids: CASSLGRDAYGYTF. The CDR3 DNA follows: TGTGCCAGCAGTCTCGGACGGGACGCCTATGGCTACACCTTC.

The chain couples TRBV28 to TRBJ2-7; D may be TRBD2 (5 bases). The J call may be in error: the DNA end matches TRBJ2-1 better. Germline V gives CDR1 MDHEN, CDR2 SYDVKM. The CDR3 runs 16 residues. The CDR3 reads CASSSRLRERSYEQFF. The CDR3 region has the DNA TGTGCCAGCAGTTCTCGTCTAAGGGAGAGATCCTACGAGCAGTTCTTC.

This clonotype showed up just once. The chain links TRBV28 to TRBJ1-6; D is uncertain. Per the germline V gene, CDR1 is MDHEN and CDR2 is SYDVKM. CDR3 size: 13 residues. Trimming shortened V by 3 bases and J by 10 bases, and 10 bases separated the two germline ends. The CDR3 nucleotides read TGTGCCAGCAGTTTTGTGGAGCGATCACCCCTCCACTTT. Translation: CASSFVERSPLHF.

V usage is TRBV10-3 and J usage is TRBJ2-5; weak D call: TRBD1 (5 bases). V shed 4 bases and J shed 5 bases, with 20 bases lying between them. The CDR3 extends over 16 amino acids. Germline V gene sequence: CDR1 ENHRY, CDR2 SYGVKD. The CDR3 coding sequence is TGTGCCATCAGTGTGATCCCGGGCAGGGCCCACGAGACCCAGTACTTC. Translated, it gives CAISVIPGRAHETQYF.

A few counts support this clonotype. This sequence joins TRBV12-3 or TRBV12-4 and TRBJ2-5, with 8 bases fitting TRBD1. The CDR3 loop spans 12 amino acids. V was clipped by 5 bases and J by 7 bases; unmatched bases: 3. The CDR3 protein is CASSPTGVTQYF. DNA for the CDR3: TGTGCCAGCAGTCCGACAGGGGTGACCCAGTACTTC.